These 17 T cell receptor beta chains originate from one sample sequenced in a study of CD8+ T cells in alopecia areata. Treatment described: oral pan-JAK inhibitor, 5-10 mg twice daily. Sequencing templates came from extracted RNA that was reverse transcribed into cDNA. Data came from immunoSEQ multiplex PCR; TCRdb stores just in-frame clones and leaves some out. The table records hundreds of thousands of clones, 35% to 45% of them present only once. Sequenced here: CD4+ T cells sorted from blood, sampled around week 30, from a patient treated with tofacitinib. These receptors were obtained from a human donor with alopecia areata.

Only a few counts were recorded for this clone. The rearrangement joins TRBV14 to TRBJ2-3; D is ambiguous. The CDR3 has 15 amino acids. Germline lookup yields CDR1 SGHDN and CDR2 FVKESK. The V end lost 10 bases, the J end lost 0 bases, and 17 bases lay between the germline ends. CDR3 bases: TGTGCCACCGAATGCCCGCGGTGGAGCACAGATACGCAGTATTTT. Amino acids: CATECPRWSTDTQYF.

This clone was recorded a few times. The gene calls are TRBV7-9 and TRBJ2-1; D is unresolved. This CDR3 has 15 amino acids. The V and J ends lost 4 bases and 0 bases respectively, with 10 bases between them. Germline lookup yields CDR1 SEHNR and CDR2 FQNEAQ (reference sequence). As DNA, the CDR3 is TGTGCCAGCAGCTCCCTCACGGGCTCCTACAATGAGCAGTTCTTC. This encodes CASSSLTGSYNEQFF.

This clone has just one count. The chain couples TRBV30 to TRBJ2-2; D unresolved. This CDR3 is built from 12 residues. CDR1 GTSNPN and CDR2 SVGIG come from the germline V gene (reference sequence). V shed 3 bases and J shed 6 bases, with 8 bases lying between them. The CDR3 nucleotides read TGTGCCTGGAGGGGGTCTCCCGGGGAGCTGTTTTTT. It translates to CAWRGSPGELFF.

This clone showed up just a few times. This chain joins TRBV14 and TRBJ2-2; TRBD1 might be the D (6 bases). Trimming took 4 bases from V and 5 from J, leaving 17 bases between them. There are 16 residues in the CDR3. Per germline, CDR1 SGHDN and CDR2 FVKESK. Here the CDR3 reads CASSPIGGAETGELFF. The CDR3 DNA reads TGTGCCAGCAGCCCTATTGGGGGCGCAGAAACCGGGGAGCTGTTTTTT.

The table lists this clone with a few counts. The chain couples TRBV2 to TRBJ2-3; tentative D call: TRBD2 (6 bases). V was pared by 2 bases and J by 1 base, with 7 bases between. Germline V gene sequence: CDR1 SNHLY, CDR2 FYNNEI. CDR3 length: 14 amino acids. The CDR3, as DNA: TGTGCCAGCAGTGAATCGGGGGGCACAGATACGCAGTATTTT. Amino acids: CASSESGGTDTQYF.

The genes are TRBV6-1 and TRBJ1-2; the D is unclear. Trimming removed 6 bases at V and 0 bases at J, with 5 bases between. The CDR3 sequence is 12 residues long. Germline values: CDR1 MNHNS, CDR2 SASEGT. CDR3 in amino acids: CASRSSNYGYTF. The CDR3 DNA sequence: TGTGCCAGCAGGTCTTCTAACTATGGCTACACCTTC.

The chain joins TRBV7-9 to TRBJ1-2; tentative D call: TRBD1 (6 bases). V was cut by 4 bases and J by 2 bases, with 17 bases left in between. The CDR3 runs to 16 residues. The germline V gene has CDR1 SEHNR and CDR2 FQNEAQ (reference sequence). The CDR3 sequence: CASSSRQVKGNYGYTF. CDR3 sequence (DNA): TGTGCCAGCAGCTCCAGACAGGTTAAGGGGAACTATGGCTACACCTTC.

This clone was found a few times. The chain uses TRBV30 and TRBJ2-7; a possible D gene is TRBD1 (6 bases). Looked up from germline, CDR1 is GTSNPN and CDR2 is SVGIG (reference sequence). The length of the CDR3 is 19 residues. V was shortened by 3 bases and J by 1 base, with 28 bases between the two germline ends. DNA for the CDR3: TGTGCCTGGAGCACCCCTTGGGGGACAAAGCCCTCCAGGTCCTACGAGCAGTACTTC. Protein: CAWSTPWGTKPSRSYEQYF.

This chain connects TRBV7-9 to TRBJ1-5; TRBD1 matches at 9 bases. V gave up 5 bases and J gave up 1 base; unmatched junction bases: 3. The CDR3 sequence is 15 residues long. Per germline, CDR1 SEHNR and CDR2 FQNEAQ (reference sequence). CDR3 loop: CASSPTGGSNQPQHF. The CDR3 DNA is TGTGCCAGCAGCCCGACAGGGGGGAGCAATCAGCCCCAGCATTTT.

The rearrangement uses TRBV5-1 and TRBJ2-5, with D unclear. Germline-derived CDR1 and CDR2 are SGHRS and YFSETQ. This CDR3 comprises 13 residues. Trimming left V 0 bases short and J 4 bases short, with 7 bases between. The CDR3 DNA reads TGCGCCAGCAGCTTGGATGTCCCAGAGACCCAGTACTTC. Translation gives CASSLDVPETQYF.

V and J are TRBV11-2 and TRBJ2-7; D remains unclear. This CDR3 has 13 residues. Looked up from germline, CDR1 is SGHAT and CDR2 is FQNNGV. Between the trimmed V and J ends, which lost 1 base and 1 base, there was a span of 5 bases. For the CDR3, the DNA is TGTGCCAGCAGCTTAGCCCATTCCTACGAGCAGTACTTC. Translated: CASSLAHSYEQYF.

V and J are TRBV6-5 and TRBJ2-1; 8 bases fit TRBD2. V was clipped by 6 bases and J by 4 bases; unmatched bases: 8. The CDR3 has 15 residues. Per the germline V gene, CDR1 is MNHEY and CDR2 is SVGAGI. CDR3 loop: CASSTSGGKYNEQFF. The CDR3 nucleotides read TGTGCCAGCAGCACGAGCGGGGGAAAATACAATGAGCAGTTCTTC.

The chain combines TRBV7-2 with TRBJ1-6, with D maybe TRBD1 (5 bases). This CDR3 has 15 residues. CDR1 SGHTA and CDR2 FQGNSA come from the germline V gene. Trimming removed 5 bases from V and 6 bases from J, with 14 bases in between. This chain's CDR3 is CASSLGAGTNSPLHF. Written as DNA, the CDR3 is TGTGCCAGCAGCCTAGGGGCAGGGACTAATTCACCCCTCCACTTT.

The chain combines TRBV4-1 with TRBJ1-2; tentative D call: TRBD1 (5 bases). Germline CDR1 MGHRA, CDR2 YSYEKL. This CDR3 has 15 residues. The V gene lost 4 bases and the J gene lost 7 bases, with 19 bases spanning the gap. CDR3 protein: CASSLPFRGEGGYTF. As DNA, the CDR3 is TGCGCCAGCAGCCTCCCCTTTAGAGGGGAGGGTGGCTACACCTTC.

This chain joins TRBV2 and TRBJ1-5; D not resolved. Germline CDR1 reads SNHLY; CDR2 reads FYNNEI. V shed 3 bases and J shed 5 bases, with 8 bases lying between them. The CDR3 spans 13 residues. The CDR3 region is CASSDQEDQPQHF. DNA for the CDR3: TGTGCCAGCAGTGACCAGGAGGATCAGCCCCAGCATTTT.

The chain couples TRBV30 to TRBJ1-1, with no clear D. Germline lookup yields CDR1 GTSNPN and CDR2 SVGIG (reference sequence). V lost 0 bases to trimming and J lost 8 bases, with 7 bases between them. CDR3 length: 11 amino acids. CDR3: CAWSVRQEAFF. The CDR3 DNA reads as TGTGCCTGGAGTGTACGCCAAGAAGCTTTCTTT.

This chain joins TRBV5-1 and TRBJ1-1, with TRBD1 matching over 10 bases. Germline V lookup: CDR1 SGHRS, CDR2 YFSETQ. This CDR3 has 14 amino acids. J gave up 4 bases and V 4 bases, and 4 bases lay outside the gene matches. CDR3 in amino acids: CASSGGQGSTEAFF. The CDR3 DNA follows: TGCGCCAGCAGCGGGGGACAGGGGTCCACTGAAGCTTTCTTT.